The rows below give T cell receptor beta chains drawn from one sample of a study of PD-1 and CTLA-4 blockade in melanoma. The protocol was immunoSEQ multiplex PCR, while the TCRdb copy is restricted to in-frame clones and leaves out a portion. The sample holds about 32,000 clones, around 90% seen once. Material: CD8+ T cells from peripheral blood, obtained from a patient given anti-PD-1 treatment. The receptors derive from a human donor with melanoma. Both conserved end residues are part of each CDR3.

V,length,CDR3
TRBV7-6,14,CASSNTGNTGELFF
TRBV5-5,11,CASSFGGEQFF
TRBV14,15,CASSQGNRRTDTQYF
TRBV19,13,CASSLDRDTEAFF
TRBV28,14,CASSPQVGTYEQYF
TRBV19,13,CASSTHGDYGYTF
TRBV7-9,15,CASSPRQGRVLEAFF
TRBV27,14,CASSPQASSYEQYF
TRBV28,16,CASRMLEGQSGEKLFF
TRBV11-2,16,CASSPSGGPSTDTQYF
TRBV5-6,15,CASSLAGTSNSPLHF
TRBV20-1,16,CSASSTSGGTYNEQFF
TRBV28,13,CASSLHRDTEAFF
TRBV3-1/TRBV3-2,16,CASSPPDRVSGNTIYF
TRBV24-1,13,CATSGQDSYEQYF
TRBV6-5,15,CASSNTGTGANVLTF
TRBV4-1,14,CASSQTGGLDEQFF
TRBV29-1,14,CSVEEAGRNTEAFF
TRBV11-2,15,CASSLGTLGNEKLFF
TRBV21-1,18,CASSKVGATRCSYNEQFF
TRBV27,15,CASSPNRYRNQPQHF
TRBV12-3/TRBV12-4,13,CASSFLQIYEQYF
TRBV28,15,CASSLSSGETYEQYF
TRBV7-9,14,CASSPPSRGYEQYF
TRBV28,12,CASSLREEKLFF
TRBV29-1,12,CSVERGGQEQFF
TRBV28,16,CASSESPDVTYNEQFF
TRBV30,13,CAWAGQPNTEAFF
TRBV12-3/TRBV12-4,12,CASSDLLAEAFF
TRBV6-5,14,CASSPGQSNTEAFF
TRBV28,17,CASSSPDPGQGAYEQYF
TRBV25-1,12,CASSYSSDTQYF
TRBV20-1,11,CSAGPGNGYTF
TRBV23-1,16,CASGGSPGTGPYEQYF
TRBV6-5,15,CASSYGGQGLQPQHF
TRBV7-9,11,CASSFGMGMDF
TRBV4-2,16,CASSQRDGGNTGELFF
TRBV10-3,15,CAISEVRESTDTQYF
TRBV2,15,CASPPGDRADSPLHF
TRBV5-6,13,CASSSTNTGELFF
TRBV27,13,CASSFGSNYGYTF
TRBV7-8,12,CASSFGGGEQYF
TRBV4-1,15,CASSQVYGEREKLFF
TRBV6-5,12,CASTGLGSPLHF
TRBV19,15,CASSMGLAGDYEQYF
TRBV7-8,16,CASSLGGFSGNQPQHF
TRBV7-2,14,CASSPGQGIETQYF
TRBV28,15,CASSLSGEVNTEAFF
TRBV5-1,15,CASSSYGRPPDGYTF
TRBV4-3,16,CASSLPAAPSTDTQYF
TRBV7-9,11,CASSSGQELFF
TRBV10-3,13,CAISELLIDTQYF
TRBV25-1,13,CASSVGQSIGYTF
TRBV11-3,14,CASSFWERITEAFF
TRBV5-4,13,CASSPLGYYGYTF
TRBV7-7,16,CASSPGLAGGSVTQYF
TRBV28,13,CASSLGPTYEQYF
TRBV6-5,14,CASSYQRSNYGYTF
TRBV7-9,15,CASSSTAGSTYEQYF
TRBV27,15,CASSMDRGLNQPQHF